The sample holds one count of the clone carrying this T cell receptor (beta chain). Using immunoSEQ multiplex PCR, the repertoire was profiled, and TCRdb retains in-frame clones only, with some absent. Among about 89,000 clones listed, roughly 88% were seen once. Germline trimming cut 6 bases from V and 2 bases from J; bases unmatched to any gene: 2. The CDR3 length is 13 residues. CDR1 and CDR2 from the germline V gene are PRHDT and FYEKMQ (reference sequence). This specimen belongs to a study of OX40 agonist ivuxolimab in advanced cancers. The origin of this receptor is an adult with an advanced solid tumor such as melanoma, head and neck, liver or kidney cancer. Sequencing was performed on CD4+ or CD8+ T cells sorted from blood, taken in a trial of the OX40 agonist ivuxolimab. The chain carries TRBV13 and TRBJ2-5; 8 nucleotides align to TRBD1. CDR3 DNA: TGTGCCAGCAGTGGGGACAGGCAAGAGACCCAGTACTTC. Protein product: CASSGDRQETQYF.